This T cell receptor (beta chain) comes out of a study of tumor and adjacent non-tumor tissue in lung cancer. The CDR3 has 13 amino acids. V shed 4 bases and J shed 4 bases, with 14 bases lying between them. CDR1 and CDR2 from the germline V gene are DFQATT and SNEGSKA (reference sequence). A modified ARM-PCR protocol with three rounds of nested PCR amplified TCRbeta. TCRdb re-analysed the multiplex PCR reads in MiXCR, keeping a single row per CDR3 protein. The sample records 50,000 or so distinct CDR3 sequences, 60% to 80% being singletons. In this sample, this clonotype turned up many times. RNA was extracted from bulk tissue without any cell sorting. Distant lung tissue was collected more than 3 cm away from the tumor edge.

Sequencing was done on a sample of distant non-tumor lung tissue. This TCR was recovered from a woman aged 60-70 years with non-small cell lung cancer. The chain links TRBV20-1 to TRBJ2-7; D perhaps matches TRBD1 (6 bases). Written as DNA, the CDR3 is TGCAGTGCTATTCCGGGACAAAAGTACGAGCAGTACTTC. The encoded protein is CSAIPGQKYEQYF.